This T cell receptor (beta chain) came from a study of shared clonotypes between healthy human individuals. Broader study findings: Across subsets, estimated richness was generally greater for naive than for memory populations.

The assay was run at deep level. The DNA input per sorted-subset replicate PCR was roughly 0.2 ug, corresponding to 32,000 or so T cell genomes. Assay used: immunoSEQ multiplex PCR; TCRdb lists only in-frame clones, some missing. The data contain about 2.3 million clones, over 85% of them singletons. The CDR3 is 15 amino acids. Germline values: CDR1 KGHSH, CDR2 LQKENI. The ends were cut back, 3 bases at V and 6 bases at J, with 14 bases in the middle. It was into CD45RA+ naive and CD45RA-negative memory subsets that the CD4+ cells were split. With respect to this clone: Antigen specificity is unknown.

The origin of this receptor is a man aged 18-30 years in good health. Some clones in this sample may be carry-over from other donors' samples. Sequencing was carried out using naive CD4+ T cells from PBMCs. This sample's subset: CD45RA+ positively selected. The chain links TRBV18 to TRBJ2-2; D gene uncertain. The CDR3 coding sequence is TGTGCCAGCTCACCTAGGGCCTTATCCCCCGGGGAGCTGTTTTTT. Its protein product is CASSPRALSPGELFF.